This T cell receptor beta chain was sequenced for a study of blood T cell repertoires in COVID-19. For the study at large: The study drew acute and convalescent COVID-19 samples from the United States, Italy and Spain. The cDNA or gDNA used as material had been derived from T cells, B-cell-depleted T cells, or PBMCs.

Followed longitudinally, the Seattle patients had been enrolled during active infection. There are many counts of this clone. In the original analysis: Reference gene primer amplification in the assay estimated nucleated cell counts. Only in-frame clones appear in the TCRdb table, and some are missing; sequencing was by immunoSEQ multiplex PCR. The V and J calls and clone size come from that table; D and trimming were worked out from the DNA. The table lists under 450,000 clones, about nine tenths of them singletons, with around 12% in the top ten. The CDR3 sequence is 13 residues long. In germline, CDR1 is MNHEY, CDR2 SVGAGI. Trimming took 4 bases from V and 9 from J, leaving 13 bases between them.

This TCR derives from a woman in her fifties or sixties with COVID-19, enrolled during active disease. The chain couples TRBV6-5 to TRBJ2-1; D may be TRBD2 (6 bases). The source material was peripheral blood. The CDR3 DNA sequence: TGTGCCAGCAGTTCAGGACTAAGGGGTGAGCAGTTCTTC. It specifies CASSSGLRGEQFF.